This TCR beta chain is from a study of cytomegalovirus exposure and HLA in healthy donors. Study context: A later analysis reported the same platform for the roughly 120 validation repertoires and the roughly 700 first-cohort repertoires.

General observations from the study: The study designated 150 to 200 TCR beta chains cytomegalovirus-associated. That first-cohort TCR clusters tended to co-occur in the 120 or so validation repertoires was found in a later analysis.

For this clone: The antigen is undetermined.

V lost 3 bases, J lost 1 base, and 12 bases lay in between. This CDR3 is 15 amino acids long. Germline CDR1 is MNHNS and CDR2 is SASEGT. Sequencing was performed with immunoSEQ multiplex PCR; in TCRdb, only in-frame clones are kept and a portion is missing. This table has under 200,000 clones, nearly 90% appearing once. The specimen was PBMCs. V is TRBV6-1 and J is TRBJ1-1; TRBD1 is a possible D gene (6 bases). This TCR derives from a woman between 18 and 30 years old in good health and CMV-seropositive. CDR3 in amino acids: CASSDPSQGNTEAFF. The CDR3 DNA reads TGTGCCAGCAGTGACCCGTCACAGGGGAACACTGAAGCTTTCTTT.